This T cell receptor (beta chain) is drawn from a study of read filtering for tumor transcriptome and immune sequencing. Study background: Mean patient age was roughly 61 years, range roughly 40 to 85; 17 to 20 male, about 15 female. Revised staging placed roughly 8 patients in R-ISS I, some 17 in II, more than five in III. DNase treatment preceded whole-transcriptome library preparation. Study-level results: Sorted CD138-negative bone marrow cells were not purified T cells.

The germline V and J ends were trimmed by 3 bases and 3 bases, with 12 bases remaining between them. Germline lookup yields CDR1 ENHRY and CDR2 SYGVKD. The CDR3 consists of 14 residues. This clonotype was counted many times. Its antigen remains unidentified. The library was built from about 400 ng RNA with molecular barcoded adaptors for alpha/delta and beta/gamma chains. TCRdb re-analysed the reads in MiXCR, keeping a single row per CDR3 protein. The data contain 90,000 or so distinct CDR3 sequences, roughly a fifth of them singletons. The rearrangement links TRBV10-3 to TRBJ2-7; possibly TRBD1 or TRBD2 for D (7 bases each). The clonotype comes from a donor aged 40 or over with multiple myeloma. Sequenced: a population of CD138-negative cells sorted from bone marrow. The CDR3 DNA reads TGTGCCATCAGTGACAGGGGGGGAGACTACGAGCAGTACTTC. Its protein is CAISDRGGDYEQYF.